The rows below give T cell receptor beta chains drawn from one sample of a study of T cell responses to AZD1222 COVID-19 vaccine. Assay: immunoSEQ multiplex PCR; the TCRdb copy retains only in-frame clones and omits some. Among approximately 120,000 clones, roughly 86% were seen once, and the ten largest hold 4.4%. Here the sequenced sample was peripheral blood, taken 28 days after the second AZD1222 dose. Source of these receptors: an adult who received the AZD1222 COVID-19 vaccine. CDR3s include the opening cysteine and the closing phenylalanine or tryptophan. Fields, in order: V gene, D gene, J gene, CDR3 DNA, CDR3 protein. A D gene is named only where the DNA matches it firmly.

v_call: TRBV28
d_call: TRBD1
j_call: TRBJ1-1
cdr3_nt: TGTGCCAGCAGCCCACAGGGGAAGAACACTGAAGCTTTCTTT
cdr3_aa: CASSPQGKNTEAFF

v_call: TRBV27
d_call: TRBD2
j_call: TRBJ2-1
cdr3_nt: TGTGCCAGCAGTTCGACAGCGGGAAGGGTCTACAATGAGCAGTTCTTC
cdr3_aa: CASSSTAGRVYNEQFF

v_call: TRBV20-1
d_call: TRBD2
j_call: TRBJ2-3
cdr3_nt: TGCAGTGCTAGTGGCGGGACTAGCGAATTAGATACGCAGTATTTT
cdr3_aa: CSASGGTSELDTQYF

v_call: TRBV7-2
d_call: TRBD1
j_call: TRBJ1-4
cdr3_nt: TGTGCCAGCAGCTCGCCGGGACAGGGAGAGGAAAAACTGTTTTTT
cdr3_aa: CASSSPGQGEEKLFF

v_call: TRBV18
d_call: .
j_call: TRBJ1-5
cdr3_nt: TGTGCCAGCTCACCAACGGGTAATCAGCCCCAGCATTTT
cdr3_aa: CASSPTGNQPQHF

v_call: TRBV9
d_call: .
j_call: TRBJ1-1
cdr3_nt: TGTGCCAGCAGCGTAGATAGGCTGAACACTGAAGCTTTCTTT
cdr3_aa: CASSVDRLNTEAFF

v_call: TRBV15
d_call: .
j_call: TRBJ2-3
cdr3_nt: TGTGCCACCAGCAAAAGGGACCCAAATACGCAGTATTTT
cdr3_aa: CATSKRDPNTQYF

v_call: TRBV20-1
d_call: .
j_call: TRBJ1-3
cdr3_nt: TGCAGTGCTAGTTTCCAGGGCTCTGGAAACACCATATATTTT
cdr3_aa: CSASFQGSGNTIYF

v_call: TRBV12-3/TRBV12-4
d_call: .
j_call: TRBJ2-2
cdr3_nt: TGTGCCAGCAGTTTAATAAACACCGGGGAGCTGTTTTTT
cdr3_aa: CASSLINTGELFF

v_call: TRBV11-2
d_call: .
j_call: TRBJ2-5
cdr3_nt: TGTGCCAGCAGCTTAGGCAGAGAAGAGACCCAGTACTTC
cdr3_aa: CASSLGREETQYF

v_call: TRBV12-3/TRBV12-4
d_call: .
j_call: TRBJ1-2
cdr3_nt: TGTGCCAGCAGCCCCCTGAGCCGTCAGGGCTACACCTTC
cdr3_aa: CASSPLSRQGYTF

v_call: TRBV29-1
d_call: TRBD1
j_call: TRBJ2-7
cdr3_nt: TGCAGCGTAGTGACAGGGATCCACGAGCAGTACTTC
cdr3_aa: CSVVTGIHEQYF

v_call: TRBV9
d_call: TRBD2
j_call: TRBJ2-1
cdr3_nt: TGTGCCAGCAGCCCCCGGGGGGGCAATGAGCAGTTCTTC
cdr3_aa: CASSPRGGNEQFF

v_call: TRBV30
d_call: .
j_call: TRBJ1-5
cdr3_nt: TGTGCCTGGAGTGTAAAGACAGGACTTAATCAGCCCCAGCATTTT
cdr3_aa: CAWSVKTGLNQPQHF